A single sample is the source of the 21 T cell receptor beta chains below, sequenced in a study of response to subunit inactivated influenza vaccine (dated by TCRdb to the late 2010s). The method was RT-PCR. The sequencer listed for this sample is Illumina HiSeq 2500. The public reads were reanalyzed by TCRdb: fastp trimming at Q25, MiXCR alignment, in-frame beta chains only. Rows are combined by CDR3 protein, so each entry shows the most common genes and DNA. The sample contains hundreds of thousands of distinct CDR3 sequences, less than 8% of them found a single time. Over 10% of the sample goes to the ten largest clones. Sequencing was performed on PBMCs from blood, taken around 2 years after vaccination. The receptors come from a man aged 50-75 years who received an inactivated influenza vaccine. Donor details come from another sample of the same person, matched by shared clones.

The chain uses TRBV9 and TRBJ1-4; no definite D call. Trimming cost V 2 bases and J 2 bases, with 13 bases left between them. The CDR3 consists of 16 residues. Germline V lookup: CDR1 SGDLS, CDR2 YYNGEE. The CDR3 nucleotides read TGTGCCAGCAGCGTCTCGATAGGGAACACTAATGAAAAACTGTTTTTT. This encodes CASSVSIGNTNEKLFF.

Many counts were recorded for this clonotype. The chain has TRBV9 and TRBJ1-2; 10 bases are a match to TRBD1. Per the germline V gene, CDR1 is SGDLS and CDR2 is YYNGEE. CDR3 length equals 17 residues. Germline trimming cut 6 bases from V and 4 bases from J; bases unmatched to any gene: 15. Here the CDR3 reads CASTPPGQGIKPYGYTF. CDR3 nucleotide sequence: TGTGCCAGCACTCCTCCGGGACAGGGGATCAAACCCTATGGCTACACCTTC.

V is TRBV12-3 or TRBV12-4 and J is TRBJ2-7; D tentatively reads TRBD1 or TRBD2 (6 bases each). Trimming shortened V by 1 base and J by 5 bases, and 12 bases separated the two germline ends. The CDR3 length is 14 residues. As DNA, the CDR3 is TGTGCCAGCAGTTTAGGGGGGGACATCCACGAGCAGTACTTC. It translates to CASSLGGDIHEQYF.

This clonotype was observed a handful of times. The rearrangement links TRBV29-1 to TRBJ2-5; D call uncertain. The germline V and J ends were trimmed by 2 bases and 5 bases, with 12 bases remaining between them. This CDR3 is 13 amino acids long. In germline, CDR1 is SQVTM, CDR2 ANQGSEA. CDR3 in amino acids: CSVESGGLETQYF. The CDR3, as DNA: TGCAGCGTTGAAAGTGGTGGGCTGGAGACCCAGTACTTC.

The sample holds a few counts of this clonotype. The chain couples TRBV4-3 to TRBJ2-7; maybe TRBD1 (6 bases). The CDR3 has 14 amino acids. Trimming took 1 base from V and 3 from J, leaving 10 bases between them. The germline V gene encodes CDR1 LGHNA and CDR2 YSLEER. CDR3 nucleotide sequence: TGCGCCAGCAGCCAAGTATCGGACAGCTACGAGCAGTACTTC. It is translated as CASSQVSDSYEQYF.

The V gene is TRBV4-3, the J gene TRBJ2-4, with 14 bases matching TRBD2. V lost 3 bases and J lost 3; bases outside the gene matches: 4. CDR1 and CDR2 from the germline V gene are LGHNA and YSLEER. The CDR3 is 17 amino acids. The DNA for the CDR3 is TGCGCCAGCAGCCAGGGACTAGCGGGGGCCGACAAAAACATTCAGTACTTC. Its translation: CASSQGLAGADKNIQYF.

The chain combines TRBV20-1 with TRBJ2-7, with 10 bases matching TRBD1. The CDR3 contains 16 residues. V shed 2 bases, J shed 3 bases, and the junction held 10 bases outside the gene matches. Per the germline V gene, CDR1 is DFQATT and CDR2 is SNEGSKA (reference sequence). CDR3 in amino acids: CSARPGTGANNYEQYF. The CDR3 DNA follows: TGCAGTGCTAGACCCGGGACAGGGGCCAACAACTACGAGCAGTACTTC.

The V call is TRBV20-1, the J call TRBJ2-3; D remains ambiguous. The V end lost 3 bases, the J end lost 0 bases, and 13 bases lay between the germline ends. CDR3 size: 15 residues. In germline, CDR1 is DFQATT, CDR2 SNEGSKA (reference sequence). DNA for the CDR3: TGCAGTGCTAGGAATGGGCCCTATAGCACAGATACGCAGTATTTT. Translation: CSARNGPYSTDTQYF.

This clonotype was detected ten times or more. This chain links TRBV29-1 with TRBJ2-3, with TRBD2 matching 8 bases. The CDR3 contains 14 residues. Germline V CDR1 and CDR2: SQVTM, ANQGSEA. J gave up 2 bases and V 6 bases, and 7 bases lay outside the gene matches. The CDR3: CSVGGGSFTDTQYF. CDR3 in DNA: TGCAGCGTCGGGGGGGGCAGCTTCACAGATACGCAGTATTTT.

This clonotype was observed many times. V usage is TRBV7-8 and J usage is TRBJ1-2; D is unresolved. V shed 6 bases and J shed 1 base, with 12 bases lying between them. The CDR3 is 14 amino acids. Germline assignment: CDR1 SGHVS and CDR2 FQNEAQ. This chain's CDR3 is CASRSGRFNYGYTF. In DNA form, the CDR3 reads TGTGCCAGCAGATCAGGACGCTTTAACTATGGCTACACCTTC. Complete variable domain (other parts from reference TRBV7-8 and TRBJ1-2): GAGVSQSPRYKVAKRGQDVALRCDPISGHVSLFWYQQALGQGPEFLTYFQNEAQLDKSGLPSDRFFAERPEGSVSTLKIQRTQQEDSAVYLCASRSGRFNYGYTFGSGTRLTVV.

This clonotype was observed many times. The chain uses TRBV11-1 and TRBJ2-5, with D unclear. Germline lookup yields CDR1 SGHAT and CDR2 FQDESV (reference sequence). This CDR3 comprises 15 residues. Trimming shortened V by 1 base and J by 1 base, and 10 bases separated the two germline ends. DNA of the CDR3: TGTGCCAGCAGCTTAGGTCGTAGTCCCCAAGAGACCCAGTACTTC. Encoded protein: CASSLGRSPQETQYF.

This clonotype turned up a few times. The V call is TRBV4-3, the J call TRBJ1-5, with unresolved D. Trimming stripped 1 base from V and 0 bases from J, with 7 bases between. The germline CDR1 and CDR2 sequences are LGHNA and YSLEER. This CDR3 contains 15 residues. The CDR3 DNA reads as TGCGCCAGCAGCCAAGTAGTGGGTAGCAATCAGCCCCAGCATTTT. Translation: CASSQVVGSNQPQHF.

This chain links TRBV7-9 with TRBJ1-3, with TRBD1 identical over 7 bases. CDR3 size: 16 residues. J gave up 6 bases and V 7 bases, and 15 bases lay outside the gene matches. Germline-derived CDR1 and CDR2 are SEHNR and FQNEAQ (reference sequence). The CDR3 region has the DNA TGTGCCAGCACCGGGGACAGCCCCTATGAAGTAAACACCATATATTTT. Amino acid sequence: CASTGDSPYEVNTIYF.

This clonotype was picked up many times. The J gene is TRBJ1-3, the V gene TRBV20-1, with no clear D. The CDR3 has 13 amino acids. Germline V lookup: CDR1 DFQATT, CDR2 SNEGSKA (reference sequence). V dropped 1 base and J dropped 3 bases, with 7 bases sitting between them. The CDR3 DNA reads TGCAGTGCTAGAGTCCTCCTTGGAAACACCATATATTTT. Residues: CSARVLLGNTIYF.

This clonotype was observed a few times. The chain employs TRBV18 and TRBJ2-7, with 7 bases lining up with TRBD1. J gave up 3 bases and V 2 bases, and 7 bases lay outside the gene matches. The germline V gene encodes CDR1 KGHSH and CDR2 LQKENI. The CDR3 totals 15 residues. The CDR3, as DNA: TGTGCCAGCTCACCATTTGGGACAGCCAACTACGAGCAGTACTTC. It encodes CASSPFGTANYEQYF. Full variable domain (rest looked up from reference TRBV18 and TRBJ2-7): NAGVMQNPRHLVRRRGQEARLRCSPMKGHSHVYWYRQLPEEGLKFMVYLQKENIIDESGMPKERFSAEFPKEGPSILRIQQVVRGDSAAYFCASSPFGTANYEQYFGPGTRLTVT.

A few counts support this clonotype. The chain has TRBV5-1 and TRBJ2-7; D uncertain. The CDR3 contains 12 residues. CDR1 and CDR2 from the germline V gene are SGHRS and YFSETQ. Trimming pared 4 bases from V and 3 bases from J, leaving 8 bases between. CDR3 sequence reads: CASSPNLYEQYF. Written as DNA, the CDR3 is TGCGCCAGCAGCCCGAACCTCTACGAGCAGTACTTC.

This clonotype was counted at least ten times. The chain is built from TRBV6-5 and TRBJ2-7; 11 positions agree with TRBD2. CDR1 MNHEY and CDR2 SVGAGI come from the germline V gene. The CDR3 is 14 residues long. Losses at the gene ends were 6 bases for V and 9 bases for J; bases not matched to a gene: 10. This CDR3 reads CASSYSGRAVGQYF. Here the CDR3 DNA reads TGTGCCAGCAGCTATAGCGGGAGGGCCGTGGGGCAGTACTTC.

This clonotype was recorded a few times. The chain employs TRBV29-1 and TRBJ1-2; TRBD1 is a possible D gene (5 bases). Germline V CDR1 and CDR2: SQVTM, ANQGSEA. CDR3 length: 12 amino acids. Trimming removed 8 bases from V and 3 bases from J, with 13 bases in between. CDR3 in DNA: TGCAGCACCGGCGGGACTCACTATGGCTACACCTTC. This gives the protein CSTGGTHYGYTF.

The chain recombines TRBV7-3 with TRBJ2-2; D may be TRBD2 (6 bases). CDR3 size: 14 residues. The germline CDR1 and CDR2 sequences are SGHTA and FQGTGA. The V gene lost 4 bases and the J gene lost 5 bases, with 11 bases spanning the gap. The chain's CDR3 is CASSSGLGTGELFF. CDR3 coding DNA: TGTGCCAGCAGCTCGGGACTGGGGACCGGGGAGCTGTTTTTT.

J is TRBJ2-5 and V is TRBV20-1; TRBD1 matches at 9 bases. Germline lookup yields CDR1 DFQATT and CDR2 SNEGSKA (reference sequence). This CDR3 spans 15 amino acids. Trimming removed 2 bases from V and 10 bases from J; junction bases left unmatched: 14. CDR3 DNA: TGCAGTGCTAGAATACAGGGGGCCGCTCTGGGGAACCAGTACTTC. It codes for CSARIQGAALGNQYF.

This clonotype was observed at least ten times. The V gene is TRBV7-2, the J gene TRBJ2-5, with 10 positions matching TRBD1. Germline CDR1 SGHTA, CDR2 FQGNSA. The CDR3 covers 16 residues. With 5 bases clipped from V and 5 bases from J, the junction kept 11 bases outside the gene matches. This chain's CDR3 is CASSVTGTGVRETQYF. Here the CDR3 DNA reads TGTGCCAGCAGCGTAACCGGGACAGGGGTTAGGGAGACCCAGTACTTC.